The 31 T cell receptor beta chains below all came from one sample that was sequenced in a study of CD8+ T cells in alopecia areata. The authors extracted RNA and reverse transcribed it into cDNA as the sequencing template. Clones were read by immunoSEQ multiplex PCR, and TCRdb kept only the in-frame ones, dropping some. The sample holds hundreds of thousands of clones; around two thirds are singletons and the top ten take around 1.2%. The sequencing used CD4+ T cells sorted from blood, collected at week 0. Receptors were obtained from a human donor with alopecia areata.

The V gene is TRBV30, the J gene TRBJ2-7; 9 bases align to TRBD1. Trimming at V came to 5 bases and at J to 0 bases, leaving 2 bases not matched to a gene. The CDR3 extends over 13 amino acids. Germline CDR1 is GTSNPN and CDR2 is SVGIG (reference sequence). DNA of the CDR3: TGTGCCTGGGCGACAGGGGGCTCCTACGAGCAGTACTTC. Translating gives CAWATGGSYEQYF.

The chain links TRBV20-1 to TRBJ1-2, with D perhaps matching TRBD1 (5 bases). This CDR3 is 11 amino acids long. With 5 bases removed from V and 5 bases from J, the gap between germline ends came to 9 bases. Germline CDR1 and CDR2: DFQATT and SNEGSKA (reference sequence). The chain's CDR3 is CSAPREYGYTF. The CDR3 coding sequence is TGCAGTGCTCCCAGGGAGTATGGCTACACCTTC.

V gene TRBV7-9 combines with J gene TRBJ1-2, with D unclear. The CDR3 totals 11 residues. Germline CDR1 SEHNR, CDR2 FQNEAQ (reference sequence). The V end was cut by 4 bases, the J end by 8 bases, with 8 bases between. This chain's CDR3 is CASSSAGGYTF. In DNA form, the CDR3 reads TGTGCCAGCAGCTCCGCCGGGGGCTACACCTTC.

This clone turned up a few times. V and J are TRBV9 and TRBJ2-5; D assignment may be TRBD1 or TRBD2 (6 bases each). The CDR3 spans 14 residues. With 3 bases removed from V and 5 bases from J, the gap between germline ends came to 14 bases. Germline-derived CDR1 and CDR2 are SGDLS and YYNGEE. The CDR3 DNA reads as TGTGCCAGCAGCGCCGGCAGGGGACTGGAGACCCAGTACTTC. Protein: CASSAGRGLETQYF.

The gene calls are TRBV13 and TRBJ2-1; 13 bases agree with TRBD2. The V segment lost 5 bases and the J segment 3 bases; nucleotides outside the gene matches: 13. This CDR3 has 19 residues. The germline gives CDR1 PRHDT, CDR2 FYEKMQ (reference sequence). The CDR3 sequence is CASSPGTSGVGHIYNEQFF. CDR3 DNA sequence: TGTGCCAGCAGCCCCGGGACTAGCGGGGTAGGCCACATCTACAATGAGCAGTTCTTC.

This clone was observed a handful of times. The CDR3 DNA sequence: TGCAGCGTTGTGGGGACTGAGCAGTTCTTC. Its protein product is CSVVGTEQFF. This chain connects TRBV29-1 to TRBJ2-1, with D possibly called TRBD1 or TRBD2 (5 bases each). V gave up 4 bases and J gave up 9 bases, with 7 bases separating them. Germline lookup yields CDR1 SQVTM and CDR2 ANQGSEA. This CDR3 comprises 10 residues.

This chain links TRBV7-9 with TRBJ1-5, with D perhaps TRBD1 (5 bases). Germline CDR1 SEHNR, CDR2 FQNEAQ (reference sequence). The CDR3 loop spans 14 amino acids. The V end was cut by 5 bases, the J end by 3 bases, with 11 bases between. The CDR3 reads CASSPDRDNQPQHF. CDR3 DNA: TGTGCCAGCAGCCCCGACAGAGACAATCAGCCCCAGCATTTT.

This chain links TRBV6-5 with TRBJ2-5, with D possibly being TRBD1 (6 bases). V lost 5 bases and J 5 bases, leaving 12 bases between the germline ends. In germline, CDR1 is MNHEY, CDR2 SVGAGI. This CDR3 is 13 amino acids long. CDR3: CASSPPGHETQYF. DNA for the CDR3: TGTGCCAGCAGTCCTCCGGGACACGAGACCCAGTACTTC.

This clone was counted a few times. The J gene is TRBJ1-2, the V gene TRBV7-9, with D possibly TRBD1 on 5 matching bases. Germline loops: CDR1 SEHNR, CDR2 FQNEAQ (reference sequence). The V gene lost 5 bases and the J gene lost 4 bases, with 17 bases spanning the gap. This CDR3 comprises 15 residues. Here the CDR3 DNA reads TGTGCCAGCAGCCTCCCTCTAGGGGCAAGCTATGGCTACACCTTC. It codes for CASSLPLGASYGYTF.

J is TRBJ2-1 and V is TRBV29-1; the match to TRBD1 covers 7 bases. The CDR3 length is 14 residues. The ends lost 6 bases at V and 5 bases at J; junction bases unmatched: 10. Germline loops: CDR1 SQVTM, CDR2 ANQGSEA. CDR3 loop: CSVTPGQPHNEQFF. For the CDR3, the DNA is TGCAGCGTGACACCGGGACAGCCCCACAATGAGCAGTTCTTC.

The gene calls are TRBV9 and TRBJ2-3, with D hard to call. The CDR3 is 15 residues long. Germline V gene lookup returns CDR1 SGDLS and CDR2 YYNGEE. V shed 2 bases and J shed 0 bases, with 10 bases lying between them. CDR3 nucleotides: TGTGCCAGCAGCGTGATAGGTCGCAGCACAGATACGCAGTATTTT. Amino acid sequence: CASSVIGRSTDTQYF.

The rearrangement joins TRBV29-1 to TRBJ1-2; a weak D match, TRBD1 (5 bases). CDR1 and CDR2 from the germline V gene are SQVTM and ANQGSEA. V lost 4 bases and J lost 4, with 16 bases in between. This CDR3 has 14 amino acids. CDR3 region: CSVVAVGGSYGYTF. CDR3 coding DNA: TGCAGCGTTGTCGCTGTTGGGGGATCCTATGGCTACACCTTC. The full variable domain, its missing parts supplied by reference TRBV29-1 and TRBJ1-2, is SAVISQKPSRDICQRGTSLTIQCQVDSQVTMMFWYRQQPGQSLTLIATANQGSEATYESGFVIDKFPISRPNLTFSTLTVSNMSPEDSSIYLCSVVAVGGSYGYTFGSGTRLTVV.

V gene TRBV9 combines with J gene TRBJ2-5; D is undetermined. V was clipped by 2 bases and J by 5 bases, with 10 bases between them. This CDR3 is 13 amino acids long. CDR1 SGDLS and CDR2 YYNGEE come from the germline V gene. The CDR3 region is CASSVSLEETQYF. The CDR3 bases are TGTGCCAGCAGCGTGTCGTTGGAGGAGACCCAGTACTTC.

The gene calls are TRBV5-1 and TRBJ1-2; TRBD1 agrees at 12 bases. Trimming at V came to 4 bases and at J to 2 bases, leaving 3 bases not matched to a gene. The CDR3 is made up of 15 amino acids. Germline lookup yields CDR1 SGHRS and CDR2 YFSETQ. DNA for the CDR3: TGCGCCAGCAGCCGGGGACAGGGGGCAAACTATGGCTACACCTTC. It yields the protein CASSRGQGANYGYTF.

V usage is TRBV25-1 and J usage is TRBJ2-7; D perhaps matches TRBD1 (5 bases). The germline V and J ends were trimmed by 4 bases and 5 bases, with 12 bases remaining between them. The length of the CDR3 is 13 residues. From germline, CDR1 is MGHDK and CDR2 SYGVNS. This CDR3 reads CASSAAGINEQYF. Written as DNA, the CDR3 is TGTGCCAGCAGTGCCGCAGGGATCAACGAGCAGTACTTC.

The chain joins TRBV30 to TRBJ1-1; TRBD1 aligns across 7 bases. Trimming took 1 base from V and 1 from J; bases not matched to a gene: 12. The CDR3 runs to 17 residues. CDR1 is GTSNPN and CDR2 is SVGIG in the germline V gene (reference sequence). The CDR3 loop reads CAWSAKGTALRNTEAFF. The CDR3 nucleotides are TGTGCCTGGAGTGCAAAGGGGACAGCTCTAAGGAACACTGAAGCTTTCTTT.

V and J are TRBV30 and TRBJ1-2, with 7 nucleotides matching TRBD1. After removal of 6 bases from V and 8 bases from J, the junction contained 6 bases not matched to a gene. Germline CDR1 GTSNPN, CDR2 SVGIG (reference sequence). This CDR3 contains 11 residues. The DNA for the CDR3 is TGTGCCTGCCGAGGGGGCAGGGGCTACACCTTC. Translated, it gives CACRGGRGYTF. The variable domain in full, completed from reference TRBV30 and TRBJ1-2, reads SQTIHQWPATLVQPVGSPLSLECTVEGTSNPNLYWYRQAAGRGLQLLFYSVGIGQISSEVPQNLSASRPQDRQFILSSKKLLLSDSGFYLCACRGGRGYTFGSGTRLTVV.

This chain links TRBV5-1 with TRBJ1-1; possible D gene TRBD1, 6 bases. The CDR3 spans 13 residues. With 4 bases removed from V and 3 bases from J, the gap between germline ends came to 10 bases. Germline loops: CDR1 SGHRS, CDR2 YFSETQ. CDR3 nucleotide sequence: TGCGCCAGCAGCGGGGACACGTACACTGAAGCTTTCTTT. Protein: CASSGDTYTEAFF.

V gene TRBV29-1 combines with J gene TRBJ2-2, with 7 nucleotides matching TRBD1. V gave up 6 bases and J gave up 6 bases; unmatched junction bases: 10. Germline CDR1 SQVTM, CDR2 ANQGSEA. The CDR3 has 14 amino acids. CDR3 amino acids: CSVAKLGGSGELFF. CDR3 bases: TGCAGCGTCGCTAAATTAGGGGGCTCCGGGGAGCTGTTTTTT.

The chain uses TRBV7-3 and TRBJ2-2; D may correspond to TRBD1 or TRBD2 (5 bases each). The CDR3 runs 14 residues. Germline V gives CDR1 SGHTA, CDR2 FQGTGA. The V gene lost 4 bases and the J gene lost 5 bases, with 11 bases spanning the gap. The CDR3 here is CASSSKWGTGELFF. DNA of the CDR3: TGTGCCAGCAGCTCAAAGTGGGGGACCGGGGAGCTGTTTTTT.

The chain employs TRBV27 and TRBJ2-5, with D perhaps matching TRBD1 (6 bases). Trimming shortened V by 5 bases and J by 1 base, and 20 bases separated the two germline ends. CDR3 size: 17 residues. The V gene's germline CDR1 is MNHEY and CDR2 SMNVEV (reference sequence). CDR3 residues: CASSPSPGQSGQETQYF. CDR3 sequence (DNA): TGTGCCAGCAGTCCCTCCCCCGGACAGTCAGGCCAAGAGACCCAGTACTTC.

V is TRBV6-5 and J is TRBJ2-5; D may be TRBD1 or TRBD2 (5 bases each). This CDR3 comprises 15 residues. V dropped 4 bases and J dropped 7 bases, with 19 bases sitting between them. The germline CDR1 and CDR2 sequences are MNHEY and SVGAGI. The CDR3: CASSWGTGYGRTQYF. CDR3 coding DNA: TGTGCCAGCAGTTGGGGGACGGGCTACGGCCGGACCCAGTACTTC.

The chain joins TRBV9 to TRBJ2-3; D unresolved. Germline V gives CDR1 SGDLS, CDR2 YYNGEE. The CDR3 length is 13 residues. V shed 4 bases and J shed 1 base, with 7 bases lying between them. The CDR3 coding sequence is TGTGCCAGCAGCCTGGTCGGCACAGATACGCAGTATTTT. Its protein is CASSLVGTDTQYF.

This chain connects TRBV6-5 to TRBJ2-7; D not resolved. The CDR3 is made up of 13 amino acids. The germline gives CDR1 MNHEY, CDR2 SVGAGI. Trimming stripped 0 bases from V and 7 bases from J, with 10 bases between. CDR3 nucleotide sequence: TGTGCCAGCAGTTACTCGATTTTGGGGGAGCAGTACTTC. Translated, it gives CASSYSILGEQYF.

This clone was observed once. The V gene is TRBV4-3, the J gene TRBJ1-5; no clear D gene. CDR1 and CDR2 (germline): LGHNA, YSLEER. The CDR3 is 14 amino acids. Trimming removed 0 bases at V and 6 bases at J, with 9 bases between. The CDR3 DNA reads TGCGCCAGCAGCCAAGATGCGAGAGGTCAGCCCCAGCATTTT. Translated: CASSQDARGQPQHF.

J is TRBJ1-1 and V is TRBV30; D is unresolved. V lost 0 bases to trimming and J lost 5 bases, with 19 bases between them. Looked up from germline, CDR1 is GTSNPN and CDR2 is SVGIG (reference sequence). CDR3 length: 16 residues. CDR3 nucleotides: TGTGCCTGGAGTGTACTGACCCCCCTGGGAGCTACTGAAGCTTTCTTT. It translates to CAWSVLTPLGATEAFF.

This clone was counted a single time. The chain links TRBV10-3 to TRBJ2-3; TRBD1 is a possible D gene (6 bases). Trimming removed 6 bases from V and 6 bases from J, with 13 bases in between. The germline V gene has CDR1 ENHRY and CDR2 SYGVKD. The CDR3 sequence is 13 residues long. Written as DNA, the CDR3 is TGTGCCATCAGCCCCGACAGGAAGGATACGCAGTATTTT. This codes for CAISPDRKDTQYF.

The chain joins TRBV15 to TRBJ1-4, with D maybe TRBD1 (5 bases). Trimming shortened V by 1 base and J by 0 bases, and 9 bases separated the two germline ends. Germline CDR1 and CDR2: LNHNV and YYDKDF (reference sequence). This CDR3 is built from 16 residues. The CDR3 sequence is CATSRGTGATNEKLFF. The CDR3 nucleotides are TGTGCCACCAGCAGAGGAACAGGAGCAACTAATGAAAAACTGTTTTTT.

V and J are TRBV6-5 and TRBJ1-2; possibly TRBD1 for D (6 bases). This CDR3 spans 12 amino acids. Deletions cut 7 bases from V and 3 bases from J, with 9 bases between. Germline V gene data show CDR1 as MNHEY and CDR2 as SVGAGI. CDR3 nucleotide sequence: TGTGCCAGCAACGGGGGCGACTATGGCTACACCTTC. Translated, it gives CASNGGDYGYTF.

The CDR3 loop reads CASSLRDSGTGELFF. In DNA, the CDR3 is TGTGCCAGCAGCCTCCGGGACTCAGGCACCGGGGAGCTGTTTTTT. The V call is TRBV7-9, the J call TRBJ2-2; D may be TRBD2 (6 bases). Trimming removed 5 bases from V and 4 bases from J, with 14 bases in between. This CDR3 is 15 amino acids long. CDR1 and CDR2 from the germline V gene are SEHNR and FQNEAQ (reference sequence).

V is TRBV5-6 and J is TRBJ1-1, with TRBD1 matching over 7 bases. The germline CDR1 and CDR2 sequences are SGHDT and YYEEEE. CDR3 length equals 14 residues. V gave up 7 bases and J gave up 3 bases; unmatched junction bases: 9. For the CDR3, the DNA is TGTGCCAGCCCTCCAGACAGGGTGGACACTGAAGCTTTCTTT. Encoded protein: CASPPDRVDTEAFF.